This TCR beta chain was captured in a study of T cell responses to AZD1222 COVID-19 vaccine. The table came from immunoSEQ multiplex PCR; TCRdb's copy has only in-frame clones and leaves some out. Here the sample spans approximately 170,000 clones, 90% to 95% being singletons. CDR1 SGHDT and CDR2 YYEEEE come from the germline V gene. J lost 2 bases, V lost 2 bases, and 5 bases had no gene match. The CDR3 is made up of 15 amino acids. The source of this sequence is an adult who received the AZD1222 COVID-19 vaccine. The chain employs TRBV5-6 and TRBJ1-2; 8 bases line up with TRBD1. The sample in question was peripheral blood, obtained 28 days after the second AZD1222 dose. The DNA of the CDR3 is TGTGCCAGCAGCTTACCATACAGGGGGAACTATGGCTACACCTTC. Protein sequence: CASSLPYRGNYGYTF.